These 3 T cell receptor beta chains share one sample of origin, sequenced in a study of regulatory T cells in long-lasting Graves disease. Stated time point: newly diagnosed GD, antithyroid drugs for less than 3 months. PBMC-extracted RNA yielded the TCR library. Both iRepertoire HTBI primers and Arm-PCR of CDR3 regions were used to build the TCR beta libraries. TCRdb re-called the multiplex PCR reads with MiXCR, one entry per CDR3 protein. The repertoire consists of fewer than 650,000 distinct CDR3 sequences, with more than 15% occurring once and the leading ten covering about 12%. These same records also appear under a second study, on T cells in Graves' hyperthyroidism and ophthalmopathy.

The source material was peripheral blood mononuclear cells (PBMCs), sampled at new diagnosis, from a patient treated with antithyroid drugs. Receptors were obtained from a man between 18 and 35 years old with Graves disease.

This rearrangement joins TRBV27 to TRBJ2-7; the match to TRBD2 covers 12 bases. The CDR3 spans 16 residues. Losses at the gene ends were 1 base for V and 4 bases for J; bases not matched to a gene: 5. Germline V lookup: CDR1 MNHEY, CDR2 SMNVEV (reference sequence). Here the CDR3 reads CASSLWGLAGQYEQYF. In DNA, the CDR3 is TGTGCCAGCAGTTTATGGGGACTAGCGGGTCAATACGAGCAGTACTTC.

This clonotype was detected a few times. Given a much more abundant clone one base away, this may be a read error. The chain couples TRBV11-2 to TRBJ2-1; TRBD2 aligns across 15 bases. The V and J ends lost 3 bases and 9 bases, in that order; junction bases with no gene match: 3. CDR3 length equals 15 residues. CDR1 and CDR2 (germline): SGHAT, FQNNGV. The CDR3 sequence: CASSFPGLAGGEQFF. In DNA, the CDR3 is TGTGCCAGCAGCTTCCCGGGACTAGCGGGAGGTGAGCAGTTCTTC.

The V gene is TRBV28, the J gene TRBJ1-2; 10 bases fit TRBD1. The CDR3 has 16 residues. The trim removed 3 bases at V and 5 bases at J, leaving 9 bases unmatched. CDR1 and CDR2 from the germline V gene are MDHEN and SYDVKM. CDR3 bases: TGTGCCAGCAGTTTGGTGGTTGTGGGACAGGGGTATGGCTACACCTTC. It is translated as CASSLVVVGQGYGYTF.